Listed below are T cell receptor beta chains from one sample, sequenced in a study of blood T cells in healthy people across ages. TCRdb re-called the 5' RACE reads through MiXCR, storing one row per CDR3 protein. The sample consists of about 730,000 distinct CDR3 sequences, approximately 39% of them appearing once. The sample comprised blood. The receptors here all came from a woman aged 60 to 75 in good health. Each CDR3 is given without its conserved first and last residue. Size is stated for part of the rows, as once, few or many counts, or as a class when the clone is expanded.

v_call | cdr3_length | clone_size | cdr3_aa
TRBV20-1 | 10 | . | NASESLYGYT
TRBV20-1 | 11 | many | RAGTTQEETQY
TRBV7-9 | 13 | few | ASSLGQSMNTEAF
TRBV7-9 | 13 | many | ASSLGAGTTDTQY
TRBV5-8 | 13 | few | ASSLASGSPDTQY
TRBV3-1 | 13 | few | ASSQDRAGGNIQY
TRBV12-3/TRBV12-4 | 13 | many | ASSFGTSRQETQY
TRBV27 | 14 | . | ASSFTSGGAQETQF
TRBV11-3 | 10 | . | ARSDTCYEQY
TRBV20-1 | 10 | . | SARPGSDEQY
TRBV29-1 | 13 | . | SVAGDALSGNTIY
TRBV12-3/TRBV12-4 | 12 | few | ASSHNRAHTEAF
TRBV28 | 14 | few | ASSSSRTSATDTQY
TRBV10-1 | 13 | . | ASSDPGQGTDTQY
TRBV29-1 | 13 | many | SVGPGTGGFYEQY
TRBV5-1 | 12 | few | ASRETATNEKLF
TRBV7-9 | 11 | . | ASSQDSPDTQY
TRBV3-1 | 12 | . | ASSQGSVKNIQY
TRBV7-3 | 13 | . | ASSRGGSGQETQY
TRBV12-3/TRBV12-4 | 16 | . | ASSLGNVRQARGETQY
TRBV20-1 | 13 | . | SARASGRGTDTQY
TRBV13 | 12 | few | ASSDQGARYEQY
TRBV11-2 | 13 | . | ASSPSPLAKNIQY
TRBV27 | 16 | once | ASIKSPRQHPTNQPQH
TRBV6-6 | 12 | . | ASSYTDRSYEQY
TRBV28 | 10 | few | ASSLFRDGYT
TRBV4-2 | 14 | . | ASSQEDRGTYNEQF
TRBV9 | 12 | few | ASSVAPPTDTQY
TRBV27 | 13 | many | ASSDHRGSYNEQF
TRBV12-2 | 12 | . | ASPMTTGGETQY
TRBV5-1 | 13 | few | ASSLAGTGVDEQF
TRBV3-1 | 14 | . | ASSFRRLAPQETQY
TRBV4-1 | 14 | few | ASSQGLAGRTDTQY
TRBV6-6 | 12 | . | ASTGPGGGETQY
TRBV4-2 | 15 | few | ASSQDPQTSGRETQY
TRBV27 | 11 | . | ASMGRTWETQY
TRBV7-9 | 12 | . | ASSVVDTYNEQF
TRBV20-1 | 10 | once | GAKDGQKAQY
TRBV5-1 | 11 | . | ASSLDNNNEQF
TRBV4-2 | 14 | . | ASSPLGGQGEETQY
TRBV7-2 | 14 | . | ASSPGTGAWYQPQH
TRBV12-3/TRBV12-4 | 11 | . | ASSPSGGYGYT
TRBV7-2 | 14 | . | ASSPRGQIIKNIRY
TRBV4-2 | 15 | . | ASSPYRDSPTNEKLF
TRBV27 | 13 | . | ASSPYGGETYEQY
TRBV20-1 | 14 | . | SASLRGTGKRDTQY